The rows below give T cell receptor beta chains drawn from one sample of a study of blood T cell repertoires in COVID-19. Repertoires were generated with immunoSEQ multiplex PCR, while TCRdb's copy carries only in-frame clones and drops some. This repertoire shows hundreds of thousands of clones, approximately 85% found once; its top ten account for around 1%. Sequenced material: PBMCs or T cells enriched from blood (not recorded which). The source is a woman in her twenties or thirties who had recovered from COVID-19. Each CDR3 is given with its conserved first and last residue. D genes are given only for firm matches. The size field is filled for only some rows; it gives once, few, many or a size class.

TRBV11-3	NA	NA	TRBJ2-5	TGTGCCAGCAGTCATCGGGGGTTAGAGACCCAGTACTTC	CASSHRGLETQYF
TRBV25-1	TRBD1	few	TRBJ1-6	TGTGCCAGCAGTACTACTGGGACAGAATATAATTCACCCCTCCACTTT	CASSTTGTEYNSPLHF
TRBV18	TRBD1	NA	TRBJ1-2	TGTGCCAGCTCAACAGGGGTGCCTCTTAACTATGGCTACACCTTC	CASSTGVPLNYGYTF
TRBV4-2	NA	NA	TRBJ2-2	TGTGCCAGCAGCCGGGAAGCTAGCGCCGGGGAGCTGTTTTTT	CASSREASAGELFF
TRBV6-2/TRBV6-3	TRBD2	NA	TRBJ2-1	TGTGCCAGCAGCCGCGAACACCTAGCGGGGGGGTTCTACAATGAGCAGTTCTTC	CASSREHLAGGFYNEQFF
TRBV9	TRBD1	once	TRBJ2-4	TGTGCCAGCAGCCCCCTTTCGGACAGGGCGCCCTTTCTAGCCAAAAACATTCAGTACTTC	CASSPLSDRAPFLAKNIQYF
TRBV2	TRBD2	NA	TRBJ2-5	TGTGCCAGCACAGAGCGGGGCCCCCAAGAGACCCAGTACTTC	CASTERGPQETQYF
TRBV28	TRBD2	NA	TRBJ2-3	TGTGCCAGCAGGGCACTAGCGGGAGGGCCTACAGATACGCAGTATTTT	CASRALAGGPTDTQYF
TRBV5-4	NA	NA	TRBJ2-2	TGTGCCAGCAGCTTGGCAGGGGTTCGCACCGGGGAGCTGTTTTTT	CASSLAGVRTGELFF
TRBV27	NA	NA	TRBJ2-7	TGTGCCAGCAGTTTATCGCCGGGGGGCAGGGGCGAGCAGTACTTC	CASSLSPGGRGEQYF
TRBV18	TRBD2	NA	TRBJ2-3	TGTGCCAGCTCACCGGGACTACCAAGCACAGATACGCAGTATTTT	CASSPGLPSTDTQYF
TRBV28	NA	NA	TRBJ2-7	TGTGCCAGCAGTTTAGTGTCCCTCGAGCAGTACTTC	CASSLVSLEQYF
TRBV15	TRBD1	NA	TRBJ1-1	TGTGCCACCAGGGGGATAGGGGGCGCGGGTTTGGAAGCTTTCTTT	CATRGIGGAGLEAFF
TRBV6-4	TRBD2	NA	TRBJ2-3	TGTGCCAGCAGTGACGGGGAGCGGGGGGGCTCCGATACGCAGTATTTT	CASSDGERGGSDTQYF
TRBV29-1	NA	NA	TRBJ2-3	TGCAGCGTTGAGGAGATCCAAAGCACAGATACGCAGTATTTT	CSVEEIQSTDTQYF
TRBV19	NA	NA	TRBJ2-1	TGTGCCAGTAGTATTCGGGAATTATACAATGAGCAGTTCTTC	CASSIRELYNEQFF
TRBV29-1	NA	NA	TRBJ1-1	TGCAGCGTGGAAGCTTTGGCGAACACTGAAGCTTTCTTT	CSVEALANTEAFF